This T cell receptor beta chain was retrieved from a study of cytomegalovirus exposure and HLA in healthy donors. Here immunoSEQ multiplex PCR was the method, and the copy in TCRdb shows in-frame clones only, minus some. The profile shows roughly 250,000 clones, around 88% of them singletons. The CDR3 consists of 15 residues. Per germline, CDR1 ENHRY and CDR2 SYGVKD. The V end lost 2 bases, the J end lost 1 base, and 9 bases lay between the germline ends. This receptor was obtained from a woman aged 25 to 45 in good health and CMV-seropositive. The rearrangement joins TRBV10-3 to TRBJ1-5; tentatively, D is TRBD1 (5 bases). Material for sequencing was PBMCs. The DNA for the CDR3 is TGTGCCATCAGTGAGGGGGCGCGGAGCAATCAGCCCCAGCATTTT. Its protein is CAISEGARSNQPQHF.